This T cell receptor beta chain stems from a study of cytomegalovirus exposure and HLA in healthy donors. The PCR made use of 60 Vbeta and 13 Jbeta primers. The data were produced by immunoSEQ multiplex PCR, yet TCRdb's version contains in-frame clones alone and is incomplete. The profile shows about 110,000 clones, less than 75% of them singletons. The V and J ends lost 0 bases and 8 bases respectively, with 4 bases between them. Germline CDR1 reads GTSNPN; CDR2 reads SVGIG (reference sequence). This CDR3 is built from 11 residues. Source material: PBMCs. The V and J genes are TRBV30 and TRBJ1-4; D is undetermined. The TCR sequence derives from a man in his forties or fifties in good health and CMV-seropositive. CDR3 region: CAWSVSEKLFF. Written as DNA, the CDR3 is TGTGCCTGGAGTGTTTCAGAAAAACTGTTTTTT. Combining the CDR3 with reference TRBV30 and TRBJ1-4 gives the whole variable domain SQTIHQWPATLVQPVGSPLSLECTVEGTSNPNLYWYRQAAGRGLQLLFYSVGIGQISSEVPQNLSASRPQDRQFILSSKKLLLSDSGFYLCAWSVSEKLFFGSGTQLSVL.